This T cell receptor (beta chain) emerged from a study of blood T cell repertoires in COVID-19. On the study more broadly: Samples representing acute and convalescent COVID-19 were sourced from the United States, Italy and Spain. PBMCs, B-cell-depleted T cells, or T cells provided the cDNA or gDNA that made up the material.

Under the authors' procedure: Scientists estimated how many nucleated cells there were by amplifying reference gene primers. Clones were sequenced by immunoSEQ multiplex PCR, and TCRdb holds only the in-frame ones, with some missing. The V and J calls and clone size come from that table; D and trimming were worked out from the DNA. The repertoire holds under 200,000 clones, with roughly 88% as singletons. This receptor was identified in a man between 18 and 35 years old with acute or convalescent COVID-19. Source material: peripheral blood.

As DNA, the CDR3 is TGTGCCAGCTCACCAACTCTAACCCGACGTGCAGGGGGTACCGGGGAGCTGTTTTTT. It encodes CASSPTLTRRAGGTGELFF. This rearrangement joins TRBV18 to TRBJ2-2; the match to TRBD1 covers 7 bases. The CDR3 extends over 19 amino acids. With 2 bases clipped from V and 5 bases from J, the junction kept 17 bases outside the gene matches. Germline V gene data show CDR1 as KGHSH and CDR2 as LQKENI.